The 5 T cell receptor beta chains listed next were all sequenced from one sample in a study of cytomegalovirus exposure and HLA in healthy donors. Use of 60 Vbeta and 13 Jbeta primers characterized the PCR. Assay: immunoSEQ multiplex PCR; the TCRdb copy retains only in-frame clones and omits some. The data hold about 170,000 clones, with under 80% observed a single time. Sequencing used PBMCs. These receptors were collected from a human donor in good health.

V is TRBV19 and J is TRBJ2-2; TRBD1 might be the D (6 bases). Germline V CDR1 and CDR2: LNHDA, SQIVND (reference sequence). V was pared by 5 bases and J by 6 bases, with 7 bases between. The CDR3 length is 12 residues. The CDR3 coding sequence is TGTGCCAGTAGTTACAGGGCCGGGGAGCTGTTTTTT. Encoded protein: CASSYRAGELFF.

The chain employs TRBV6-4 and TRBJ2-7, with D perhaps matching TRBD1 (6 bases). V was clipped by 5 bases and J by 1 base, with 24 bases between them. Germline CDR1 and CDR2: MRHNA and SNTAGT. The CDR3 has 18 residues. The CDR3 sequence is CASSPYLRLAGESYEQYF. CDR3 sequence (DNA): TGTGCCAGCAGTCCGTATCTTAGGTTGGCAGGGGAGTCCTACGAGCAGTACTTC.

The V gene is TRBV9, the J gene TRBJ1-5, with D perhaps TRBD1 (5 bases). The germline gives CDR1 SGDLS, CDR2 YYNGEE. V lost 0 bases, J lost 7 bases, and 14 bases lay in between. CDR3 length: 15 residues. CDR3 in amino acids: CASSVDGRADQPQHF. Written as DNA, the CDR3 is TGTGCCAGCAGCGTAGATGGCAGGGCGGACCAGCCCCAGCATTTT.

This clone has only a few counts. The chain couples TRBV5-4 to TRBJ1-2; no definite D call. CDR3 length: 15 residues. Per germline, CDR1 SGHNT and CDR2 YYREEE (reference sequence). V was pared by 1 base and J by 2 bases, with 12 bases between. Written as DNA, the CDR3 is TGTGCCAGCAGCTTGCGCGGATACACGAACTATGGCTACACCTTC. Its protein is CASSLRGYTNYGYTF.

The chain recombines TRBV19 with TRBJ1-5; possibly TRBD1 for D (6 bases). Germline-derived CDR1 and CDR2 are LNHDA and SQIVND (reference sequence). This CDR3 is 15 amino acids long. The V gene lost 7 bases and the J gene lost 0 bases, with 13 bases spanning the gap. This chain's CDR3 is CASKLDRYSNQPQHF. The CDR3 DNA follows: TGTGCCAGTAAACTGGACAGATATAGCAATCAGCCCCAGCATTTT.